These T cell receptor beta chains were read from a single sample in a study of OX40 agonist ivuxolimab in advanced cancers. Profiling relied on immunoSEQ multiplex PCR, and the TCRdb table lists in-frame clones only, not all of them. The top ten clones hold 0.95% to 1.4% of a sample with about 60,000 clones, around nine tenths of them seen once. The sample here was CD4+ or CD8+ T cells sorted from blood, taken in a trial of the OX40 agonist ivuxolimab. The receptors shown here come from an adult with an advanced solid tumor such as melanoma, head and neck, liver or kidney cancer. The CDR3 runs from the conserved cysteine through the conserved F or W. A D gene is named only where the DNA matches it firmly. For some rows the clone size is stated as once, few or many, or as a class when expanded; others skip it.

j_gene,v_gene,d_gene,abundance,CDR3aa,CDR3nt
TRBJ2-1,TRBV4-3,TRBD2,once,CASSQSGSSYNEQFF,TGCGCCAGCAGCCAGAGCGGGAGCTCCTACAATGAGCAGTTCTTC
TRBJ2-7,TRBV5-1,TRBD1,NA,CASSVGQYEQYF,TGCGCCAGCAGCGTGGGACAGTACGAGCAGTACTTC
TRBJ2-1,TRBV7-2,TRBD2,NA,CASSLALAGVNEQFF,TGTGCCAGCAGCTTAGCGCTAGCGGGGGTCAATGAGCAGTTCTTC
TRBJ2-5,TRBV6-5,NA,NA,CASSYSFPSQETQYF,TGTGCCAGCAGTTACTCATTCCCCAGTCAAGAGACCCAGTACTTC
TRBJ2-2,TRBV5-8,NA,NA,CASSLLAGTGELFF,TGTGCCAGCAGCTTGTTGGCTGGCACCGGGGAGCTGTTTTTT
TRBJ1-4,TRBV14,NA,few,CASSQSINEKLFF,TGTGCCAGCAGCCAAAGCATTAATGAAAAACTGTTTTTT
TRBJ1-1,TRBV27,NA,NA,CASKGREKNTEAFF,TGTGCCAGCAAAGGTCGGGAAAAGAACACTGAAGCTTTCTTT
TRBJ1-2,TRBV19,NA,few,CASSTGTWDGYTF,TGTGCCAGTAGCACCGGGACCTGGGATGGCTACACCTTC
TRBJ2-3,TRBV30,TRBD2,once,CAWTSGGRTDTQYF,TGTGCCTGGACTAGCGGAGGACGAACAGATACGCAGTATTTT
TRBJ1-2,TRBV7-2,NA,once,CASSVAGRDYGYTF,TGTGCCAGCAGCGTCGCGGGAAGGGACTATGGCTACACCTTC
TRBJ2-7,TRBV19,TRBD2,NA,CASSTGGTSGAEQYF,TGTGCCAGTAGTACCGGGGGGACTAGCGGGGCTGAGCAGTACTTC
TRBJ1-2,TRBV29-1,NA,NA,CSVFLTVNYGYTF,TGCAGCGTTTTTCTGACAGTAAACTATGGCTACACCTTC
TRBJ2-1,TRBV4-3,TRBD2,NA,CASSHLSLRGGYNEQFF,TGCGCCAGCAGCCACCTTAGCCTCCGCGGGGGGTACAATGAGCAGTTCTTC
TRBJ2-2,TRBV28,NA,NA,CASSLRTGELFF,TGTGCCAGCAGTCTCAGGACCGGGGAGCTGTTTTTT
TRBJ1-5,TRBV27,NA,NA,CASSSQGANQPQHF,TGTGCCAGCAGTTCCCAGGGAGCAAATCAGCCCCAGCATTTT
TRBJ2-1,TRBV4-1,NA,NA,CASSQDGQGWYNEQFF,TGCGCCAGCAGCCAAGATGGGCAGGGGTGGTACAATGAGCAGTTCTTC
TRBJ2-1,TRBV19,TRBD1,NA,CASIRGQGDNEQFF,TGTGCCAGTATCAGGGGGCAGGGAGACAATGAGCAGTTCTTC
TRBJ2-7,TRBV7-7,TRBD2,NA,CASSAQSGLESYEQYF,TGTGCTAGCAGCGCCCAATCGGGACTAGAATCCTACGAGCAGTACTTC
TRBJ2-7,TRBV28,NA,NA,CASSRPTTPDEQYF,TGTGCCAGCAGCCGGCCGACTACCCCCGACGAGCAGTACTTC
TRBJ2-3,TRBV28,TRBD2,NA,CASGLATHTDTQYF,TGTGCCAGCGGACTAGCGACCCACACAGATACGCAGTATTTT
TRBJ1-2,TRBV20-1,NA,NA,CSAVLLPGTLF,TGCAGTGCGGTACTACTCCCCGGGACCCTCTTC
TRBJ2-7,TRBV4-1,NA,NA,CASSPREGVGEQYF,TGCGCCAGCAGCCCGAGAGAAGGGGTAGGGGAGCAGTACTTC
TRBJ2-7,TRBV2,NA,NA,CASSAGSEQYF,TGTGCCAGCAGTGCAGGTAGCGAGCAGTACTTC
TRBJ2-3,TRBV5-1,NA,NA,CASSLQGTVSTDTQYF,TGCGCCAGCAGCCTTCAGGGGACGGTTAGCACAGATACGCAGTATTTT
TRBJ2-3,TRBV4-3,TRBD2,NA,CASSQGAAGVISDTQYF,TGCGCCAGCAGCCAAGGGGCGGCGGGAGTTATTTCAGATACGCAGTATTTT
TRBJ2-3,TRBV27,TRBD2,NA,CASHPTSGTQYF,TGTGCCAGCCACCCGACTAGCGGTACGCAGTATTTT
TRBJ2-7,TRBV9,TRBD1,NA,CASSGRDRGLEQYF,TGTGCCAGCAGCGGCCGGGACAGGGGGCTCGAGCAGTACTTC